This T cell receptor (beta chain) was sequenced during a study of human T cells and chemical hapten exposure. Background on the study: Patients, a majority of them female, were diagnosed with alopecia areata, totalis or universalis. Regarding the study as a whole: Large CDR3 similarity clusters arose significantly more often from expanded TCRs than from controls.

Noted time point: patch test 2, 6 weeks after DPC sensitization. Treatment given: therapeutic diphenylcyclopropenone sensitization with weekly scalp DPC. This clonotype was counted only a few times. No antigen is known for it. The CDR3 sequence is 12 residues long. V lost 5 bases, J lost 2 bases, and 4 bases lay in between. Germline V lookup: CDR1 SGHTA, CDR2 FQGNSA. It was the library that attached unique molecular identifiers to individual cDNA molecules. TCRdb reanalysed the RACE reads using MiXCR and keeps one entry per CDR3 protein. The sample carries about 100,000 distinct CDR3 sequences, over 9.5% recorded once.

This chain links TRBV7-2 with TRBJ2-1; D is unclear. Source: whole blood, taken in connection with sensitization to the hapten diphenylcyclopropenone (DPC). This TCR derives from a woman between 35 and 50 years old with alopecia areata. Some clones in this sample may be carry-over from other donors' samples. DNA of the CDR3: TGTGCCAGCAGCAAGACCTACAATGAGCAGTTCTTC. Protein product: CASSKTYNEQFF.